This TCR beta chain was recorded in a study of shared clonotypes between healthy human individuals (dated by TCRdb to 2018 to 2020). As for the study more broadly: The cohort comprised a couple of women and a few men aged 18 to 49 years. For each donor, three plates each were used for CD4 naive and CD4 memory, two plates were used for CD8 naive, and one plate was used for CD8 memory. To estimate repertoire size and how much clonotypes are shared between individuals, the study performed deep sequencing of blood TCR repertoires from five healthy adults. Libraries were prepared and TCR repertoires were sequenced by different laboratories using diverse techniques, in order to increase sequencing depth and limit assay-specific biases. Between about 0.9 and 8.9 billion PBMCs per donor were obtained by leukapheresis.

CD8 naive samples were CD45RO-negative cells positively selected for CCR7, giving a CD45RA+CCR7+ population that excluded TemRA cells. The donors were healthy, HIV-negative adults with no recently reported acute infections or vaccinations. Every donor was a Caucasian adult residing in Nashville, Tennessee, USA. After blood collection by leukapheresis, PBMCs were isolated using Ficoll-Histopaque density gradient centrifugation and then cryopreserved in the vapor phase of liquid nitrogen. Analytical flow cytometry was used to check the purity and quantity of each magnetically sorted T cell population. Each sorted fraction had its genomic DNA isolated and then quantified by UV absorbance on a Nanodrop 2000c. Here is what the overall study found, with its caveats: About 5% of naive CD4, approximately 3.7% of naive CD8, 2.3% of memory CD4, and roughly 0.4% of memory CD8 clonotypes were shared across a handful of donors. Even with the large sequencing depth, rarefaction of the sorted-subset datasets indicated that sequencing was incomplete. Sampling was restricted to blood, and TCR repertoires in tissue are likely to differ from TCR repertoires in blood. The genetic and exposure-history diversity represented was limited by the small number of donors. Naive subsets generally had larger estimated clonotype richness than memory subsets did. Pairwise subsampling indicated that sequencing depth was expected to affect the degree of clonotype sharing among donors. Higher generation probabilities were observed for clonotypes shared by all four sorted-subset donors than for non-shared clonotypes.

A remark on this clone: Its antigen is still unknown. Per-base quality was not reported, and no clone a single base away is much larger than it.

At the junction V is shortened by 1 base and J by 2 bases, with 10 bases in between. The CDR3 spans 14 residues, from the cysteine through the phenylalanine. This entry keeps only the CDR3 DNA: 42 bases, framed from base 1. Taken from the germline V gene (reference sequence), the CDR1 and CDR2 loops are SGHNT and YYREEE. Using the deep immunoSEQ assay, TCR CDR3 regions were amplified from genomic DNA by multiplex PCR. Genomic DNA extracted from each cell subset was distributed evenly over all wells of several immunoSEQ 96-well plates, and each plate served as one replicate. For sorted subsets, each replicate PCR was loaded with roughly 0.2 ug genomic DNA, equivalent to about 33,000 T cell genomes. Purified libraries were measured with a Qubit 3.0 fluorometer, size-checked on a Bioanalyzer 2100, and measured again with the KAPA Library Quantification kit. Every immunoSEQ 96-well plate was sequenced on a dedicated single-read 150-cycle Illumina NextSeq 550 flow cell. As for how the authors treated the data: Because the immunoSEQ output held only junctional sequences and lacked quality scores, the filtering could not match the filtering applied to full-length reads. To assign V/J genes and CDR3, sequences were annotated against IMGT germline references using PyIR, a Python wrapper for IgBLAST v1.9. Reads were filtered out if the reads had weak V/J assignments (E-value above 1e-6), no CDR3, stop codons, out-of-frame junctions, or ambiguous translated residues. V3J clonotypes were defined as sequences sharing the same inferred V gene, J gene, and CDR3 amino acid sequence. Percentage overlap between repertoires was computed as shared unique clonotypes divided by the size of the smaller repertoire. Richness of each repertoire was evaluated using RTK rarefaction, the Chao1 estimator, and Recon v2.1 estimates of unobserved clonotypes. Generation probabilities for all TCRbeta clonotypes obtained by the gDNA method from a handful of donors were computed using OLGA. The immuneACCESS repertoire file appears here via TCRdb, limited to in-frame rearrangements. These files lack a portion of the clones; in checked studies, under half of the deficit traces to unresolved V genes, and the cause of the others is not known. V and J calls and clone size come straight from that table; D and trimming were deduced from the DNA. Within this sample are some 580,000 clones, with roughly 98% of them counted one time only. The ten largest account for approximately 0.3% of the sample.

The clonotype comes from a man aged 25-45 years in good health. The sequenced material came from naive CD8+ T cells sorted from blood. What the cell subset or site label conveys for this sample: CD45RA+CCR7+. Recombination joined TRBV5-4 with TRBJ2-7; a confident D gene designation cannot be given. The DNA sequence is given as TGTGCCAGCAGCTTGAACGGGCGTCCCTACGAGCAGTACTTC. This gives the protein CASSLNGRPYEQYF.